This note documents a single T cell receptor (beta chain) sequence. What it binds is not known. This specimen comes from a study of cytomegalovirus exposure and HLA in healthy donors. Overall study findings and caveats: In an earlier analysis, about 87% or about 30%: the productive usage of most TCR beta V segments.

This CDR3 spans 13 amino acids. CDR1 is MNHEY, CDR2 SMNVEV, per germline (reference sequence). V lost 0 bases to trimming and J lost 6 bases, with 8 bases between them. Nominally healthy donors were sampled, though unrecorded immune exposures were likely. Primers included in the PCR were 60 Vbeta and 13 Jbeta primers. Study processing details: In a later analysis, of around 85 million unique beta chains, around 9.9 million appeared in at least two donors. Sequencing was performed with immunoSEQ multiplex PCR; in TCRdb, only in-frame clones are kept and a portion is missing. V and J calls and clone size are as listed in that table; D and trimming were resolved from the DNA. The sample lists 150,000 to 200,000 clones; over 65% were seen once.

The TCR comes from a man aged 18 to 30 in good health and CMV-seropositive. The V gene is TRBV27, the J gene TRBJ1-1; D uncertain. The specimen was PBMCs. The DNA of the CDR3 is TGTGCCAGCAGTTTATCGGCGAGGTCTGAAGCTTTCTTT. Translation: CASSLSARSEAFF.